Included here is one T cell receptor beta chain sequence, with context. Its matching antigen is unknown. The source of the sample is a study of T cells in localized non-small cell lung cancer. Study-level points and caveats: It was uninvolved adjacent lung that showed the highest T cell clonality, exceeding tumor.

Method: immunoSEQ multiplex PCR; TCRdb's copy keeps in-frame clones and lacks some. The sample consists of about 79,000 clones, around four fifths of them appearing once. This CDR3 is built from 13 residues. The germline V gene has CDR1 SGDLS and CDR2 YYNGEE. V was clipped by 4 bases and J by 6 bases; unmatched bases: 7. This TCR came from an older female donor with stage I lung adenocarcinoma. The source was peripheral blood, collected before any cancer treatment. The chain employs TRBV9 and TRBJ2-7; 7 bases are shared with TRBD2. The CDR3 DNA is TGTGCCAGCAGCCCTATAGGGAGGGCCGAGCAGTACTTC. Translated, it gives CASSPIGRAEQYF.